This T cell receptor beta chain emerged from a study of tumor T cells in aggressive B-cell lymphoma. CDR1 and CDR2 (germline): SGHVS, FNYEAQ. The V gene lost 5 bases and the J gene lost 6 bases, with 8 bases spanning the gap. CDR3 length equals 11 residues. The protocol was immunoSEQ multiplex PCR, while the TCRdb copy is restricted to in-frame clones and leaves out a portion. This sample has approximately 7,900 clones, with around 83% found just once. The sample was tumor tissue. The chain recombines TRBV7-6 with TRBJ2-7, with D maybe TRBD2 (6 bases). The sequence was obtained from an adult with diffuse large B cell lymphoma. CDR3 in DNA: TGTGCCAGCAGCCCCGGGGGCGAGCAGTACTTC. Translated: CASSPGGEQYF.